What follows are 28 T cell receptor beta chains derived from one specimen sequenced in a study of T cell changes during pregnancy in multiple sclerosis. Assay used: immunoSEQ multiplex PCR; TCRdb lists only in-frame clones, some missing. The data show just under 95,000 clones, with approximately 92% seen just once and 2% to 3% held by the top ten. This specimen consisted of peripheral blood, obtained in the first trimester of pregnancy. The receptors were gathered from a female donor with multiple sclerosis, enrolled in a pregnancy study.

The CDR3 DNA follows: TGTGCCAGCTCACCGTTCGGGGTTAGCAATCAGCCCCAGCATTTT. Protein product: CASSPFGVSNQPQHF. V usage is TRBV18 and J usage is TRBJ1-5; D remains ambiguous. V lost 3 bases and J 0 bases, leaving 9 bases between the germline ends. This CDR3 spans 15 amino acids. The germline V gene has CDR1 KGHSH and CDR2 LQKENI.

The V gene is TRBV5-1, the J gene TRBJ2-2; possible D gene TRBD2, 6 bases. The germline gives CDR1 SGHRS, CDR2 YFSETQ. This CDR3 is built from 14 residues. Trimming left V 2 bases short and J 6 bases short, with 11 bases between. The CDR3 is CASSFWGDSGELFF. CDR3 DNA: TGCGCCAGCAGCTTTTGGGGGGATTCCGGGGAGCTGTTTTTT.

The chain has TRBV6-5 and TRBJ2-2; D remains ambiguous. CDR3 size: 13 residues. CDR1 is MNHEY and CDR2 is SVGAGI in the germline V gene. The V and J ends lost 7 bases and 0 bases respectively, with 6 bases between them. The CDR3 coding sequence is TGTGCCAGCAACCAGGCGAACACCGGGGAGCTGTTTTTT. Its translation is CASNQANTGELFF.

The rearrangement uses TRBV29-1 and TRBJ1-1; D is ambiguous. V was cut by 5 bases and J by 10 bases, with 11 bases left in between. The CDR3 spans 10 residues. CDR1 is SQVTM, CDR2 ANQGSEA, per germline. The DNA for the CDR3 is TGCAGCGTTTTATCAGGAGGAGCTTTCTTT. It specifies CSVLSGGAFF.

This clone has only one observation. The chain recombines TRBV14 with TRBJ2-1, with TRBD2 matching 9 bases. With V trimmed by 1 base and J by 3 bases, 4 bases remained unmatched. CDR3 size: 16 residues. In germline, CDR1 is SGHDN, CDR2 FVKESK. The CDR3 region is CASSQVGTSRYNEQFF. CDR3 bases: TGTGCCAGCAGCCAAGTCGGGACTAGCCGCTACAATGAGCAGTTCTTC.

The V and J genes are TRBV7-9 and TRBJ2-7; D perhaps matches TRBD2 (6 bases). The germline gives CDR1 SEHNR, CDR2 FQNEAQ (reference sequence). The CDR3 runs 15 residues. V lost 4 bases, J lost 0 bases, and 13 bases lay in between. The CDR3 spells CASSSRRGSSYEQYF. The CDR3 region has the DNA TGTGCCAGCAGCTCTAGGCGGGGCAGCTCCTACGAGCAGTACTTC. The full variable domain, in which reference TRBV7-9 and TRBJ2-7 provide the parts outside the CDR3, is DTGVSQNPRHKITKRGQNVTFRCDPISEHNRLYWYRQTLGQGPEFLTYFQNEAQLEKSRLLSDRFSAERPKGSFSTLEIQRTEQGDSAMYLCASSSRRGSSYEQYFGPGTRLTVT.

This chain links TRBV15 with TRBJ2-7; D is unresolved. The V end lost 0 bases, the J end lost 0 bases, and 9 bases lay between the germline ends. Germline V gene data show CDR1 as LNHNV and CDR2 as YYDKDF (reference sequence). This CDR3 has 15 residues. Written as DNA, the CDR3 is TGTGCCACCAGCAGAGATCGAAGCGCCTCCTACGAGCAGTACTTC. Its translation: CATSRDRSASYEQYF. The complete variable domain, with remaining parts taken from reference TRBV15 and TRBJ2-7, reads DAMVIQNPRYQVTQFGKPVTLSCSQTLNHNVMYWYQQKSSQAPKLLFHYYDKDFNNEADTPDNFQSRRPNTSFCFLDIRSPGLGDTAMYLCATSRDRSASYEQYFGPGTRLTVT.

This clone was detected once. The rearrangement uses TRBV18 and TRBJ2-7, with D unresolved. V was cut by 2 bases and J by 4 bases, with 9 bases left in between. The germline CDR1 and CDR2 sequences are KGHSH and LQKENI. The CDR3 is 13 amino acids. In DNA form, the CDR3 reads TGTGCCAGCTCACCAACCCTCCAGTACGAGCAGTACTTC. Translating it yields CASSPTLQYEQYF.

The chain carries TRBV4-2 and TRBJ2-7; 8 bases are shared with TRBD1. V dropped 6 bases and J dropped 6; count of bases not matched to a gene: 10. The germline V gene has CDR1 LGHNA and CDR2 YNFKEQ. This CDR3 is 14 amino acids long. The CDR3 loop reads CASSPGQEASEQYF. The CDR3 nucleotides are TGTGCCAGCAGTCCGGGACAGGAGGCAAGCGAGCAGTACTTC.

This chain connects TRBV28 to TRBJ1-1, with 9 bases fitting TRBD1. V was pared by 5 bases and J by 6 bases, with 4 bases of the junction left unmatched. Germline V gene lookup returns CDR1 MDHEN and CDR2 SYDVKM. This CDR3 is built from 13 residues. The CDR3 protein is CASSLQGASEAFF. The CDR3 bases are TGTGCCAGCAGTCTACAGGGGGCATCTGAAGCTTTCTTT.

V usage is TRBV6-6 and J usage is TRBJ1-2; perhaps TRBD1 as D (5 bases). With 0 bases removed from V and 7 bases from J, the gap between germline ends came to 12 bases. This CDR3 is 14 amino acids long. Looked up from germline, CDR1 is MNHNY and CDR2 is SVGAGI (reference sequence). The CDR3 is CASSYSSGIFGYTF. CDR3 DNA: TGTGCCAGCAGTTACTCATCAGGGATTTTTGGCTACACCTTC.

The rearrangement uses TRBV28 and TRBJ1-2; tentatively, D is TRBD1 (5 bases). CDR1 and CDR2 from the germline V gene are MDHEN and SYDVKM. CDR3 size: 14 residues. Trimming removed 6 bases from V and 1 base from J, with 12 bases in between. The CDR3 loop is CASRVREVNYGYTF. The CDR3 nucleotides are TGTGCCAGCAGGGTCAGGGAGGTTAACTATGGCTACACCTTC.

The V gene is TRBV28, the J gene TRBJ1-5, with 8 nucleotides matching TRBD1. V trimming: 5 bases; J trimming: 1 base; junction bases outside the gene matches: 4. CDR3 length: 15 residues. Germline V lookup: CDR1 MDHEN, CDR2 SYDVKM. This chain's CDR3 is CASSLGTGSNQPQHF. The CDR3 DNA follows: TGTGCCAGCAGTCTTGGGACAGGAAGCAATCAGCCCCAGCATTTT.

The chain links TRBV28 to TRBJ2-7; D perhaps matches TRBD2 (5 bases). Germline lookup yields CDR1 MDHEN and CDR2 SYDVKM. V dropped 5 bases and J dropped 3 bases, with 14 bases sitting between them. The CDR3 sequence is 14 residues long. The CDR3 coding sequence is TGTGCCAGCAGTCCCCTCGCGGGTTTCTACGAGCAGTACTTC. This sequence encodes CASSPLAGFYEQYF.

This chain uses TRBV23-1 with TRBJ2-1; D may be TRBD2 (7 bases). TRBV23-1 is marked as an open reading frame, function uncertain. V shed 0 bases and J shed 9 bases, with 12 bases lying between them. This CDR3 has 14 amino acids. This CDR3 is CASSQSRGAGEQFF. The CDR3 coding sequence is TGCGCCAGCAGTCAATCCCGGGGGGCGGGTGAGCAGTTCTTC.

The table lists this clone with a few counts. The gene calls are TRBV5-8 and TRBJ2-7, with 9 bases that match TRBD2. CDR1 is SGHTS and CDR2 is YDEGEE in the germline V gene. CDR3 length equals 14 residues. After removal of 4 bases from V and 2 bases from J, the junction contained 4 bases not matched to a gene. CDR3 nucleotides: TGTGCCAGCAGCCCTACTAGCGGGCCCTACGAGCAGTACTTC. It encodes CASSPTSGPYEQYF.

This clone has a handful of counts. The chain recombines TRBV11-2 with TRBJ1-2, with TRBD1 matching 8 bases. The germline gives CDR1 SGHAT, CDR2 FQNNGV. CDR3 size: 13 residues. V gave up 0 bases and J gave up 10 bases; unmatched junction bases: 4. CDR3 DNA sequence: TGTGCCAGCAGCTTAGACGGACAGGGAGTCTACACCTTC. It translates to CASSLDGQGVYTF.

The chain uses TRBV7-9 and TRBJ2-7; TRBD1 matches 7 bases. Germline lookup yields CDR1 SEHNR and CDR2 FQNEAQ (reference sequence). This CDR3 has 16 residues. J was trimmed by 4 bases and V by 5 bases; bases with no gene match: 14. The CDR3 DNA is TGTGCCAGCAGCCTTAGAAACGAACAGGGGACATACGAGCAGTACTTC. It codes for CASSLRNEQGTYEQYF.

This clone appeared once. The CDR3 DNA reads TGTGCCAGCAGCTCCGCAATGGACAGGGGGAGGGATACGCAGTATTTT. Translating it yields CASSSAMDRGRDTQYF. The chain uses TRBV7-4 and TRBJ2-3; 10 nucleotides align to TRBD1. With 4 bases clipped from V and 6 bases from J, the junction kept 10 bases outside the gene matches. The CDR3 extends over 16 amino acids. CDR1 is SGHVT, CDR2 SQSDAQ, per germline.

The rearrangement joins TRBV6-5 to TRBJ1-1, with TRBD1 as a possible D gene (5 bases). V lost 6 bases, J lost 1 base, and 15 bases lay in between. This CDR3 comprises 15 residues. CDR1 and CDR2 from the germline V gene are MNHEY and SVGAGI. CDR3 coding DNA: TGTGCCAGCAGCCCAGGGCCTAGGACGAACACTGAAGCTTTCTTT. Translating gives CASSPGPRTNTEAFF.

This sequence joins TRBV5-1 and TRBJ2-2; TRBD1 is a possible D gene (5 bases). The CDR3 is made up of 12 amino acids. The V and J ends lost 3 bases and 7 bases respectively, with 7 bases between them. CDR1 and CDR2 (germline): SGHRS, YFSETQ. The CDR3 sequence: CASSSQGGELFF. Written as DNA, the CDR3 is TGCGCCAGCAGCTCCCAGGGCGGGGAGCTGTTTTTT.

CDR3 in DNA: TGTGCCAGCAGCAGCTGGGACGGGGGATTGCCCCAGCATTTT. This encodes CASSSWDGGLPQHF. The chain recombines TRBV9 with TRBJ1-5; tentatively, D is TRBD1 (5 bases). This CDR3 is 14 amino acids long. Between the trimmed V and J ends, which lost 4 bases and 9 bases, there was a span of 17 bases. Germline V gene lookup returns CDR1 SGDLS and CDR2 YYNGEE.

The genes are TRBV27 and TRBJ2-7; 10 nucleotides agree with TRBD2. The CDR3 consists of 15 residues. Germline CDR1 MNHEY, CDR2 SMNVEV (reference sequence). The trim removed 4 bases at V and 6 bases at J, leaving 9 bases unmatched. The CDR3 DNA reads as TGTGCCAGCAGTTACCAACTAGCGGGATCTCGCGAGCAGTACTTC. It specifies CASSYQLAGSREQYF.

CDR3 sequence (DNA): TGCAGTGCTAGAGTAGTCGGTGGGCAGTTCTTC. It yields the protein CSARVVGGQFF. V usage is TRBV20-1 and J usage is TRBJ2-1; D gene unclear. Trimming cost V 1 base and J 12 bases, with 10 bases left between them. Germline V gene data show CDR1 as DFQATT and CDR2 as SNEGSKA (reference sequence). This CDR3 is 11 amino acids long.

This clone has only a few counts. The V call is TRBV14, the J call TRBJ2-7, with D maybe TRBD2 (6 bases). CDR3 length equals 15 residues. V was pared by 4 bases and J by 2 bases, with 15 bases between. Germline V gene sequence: CDR1 SGHDN, CDR2 FVKESK. CDR3 coding DNA: TGTGCCAGCAGCCTAGGGACTCTAAGTACCTACGAGCAGTACTTC. It specifies CASSLGTLSTYEQYF.

The chain uses TRBV27 and TRBJ2-7; the match to TRBD1 covers 9 bases. The germline V gene has CDR1 MNHEY and CDR2 SMNVEV (reference sequence). The CDR3 has 15 amino acids. V shed 5 bases and J 6 bases; nucleotides not matched to a gene: 11. CDR3 protein: CASSRTPGQGFEQYF. The CDR3 DNA sequence: TGTGCCAGCAGTCGTACCCCGGGACAGGGTTTCGAGCAGTACTTC.

The chain has TRBV9 and TRBJ2-3, with 7 bases fitting TRBD1. J lost 6 bases, V lost 3 bases, and 7 bases had no gene match. CDR1 is SGDLS, CDR2 YYNGEE, per germline. The CDR3 runs 14 residues. The CDR3 nucleotides read TGTGCCAGCAGCGCCTACACAGGGGATGATACGCAGTATTTT. This codes for CASSAYTGDDTQYF.

This clone was seen only once. The chain combines TRBV7-9 with TRBJ2-1; D may be TRBD1 (5 bases). With 5 bases removed from V and 4 bases from J, the gap between germline ends came to 9 bases. CDR1 and CDR2 (germline): SEHNR, FQNEAQ (reference sequence). The CDR3 loop spans 13 amino acids. The CDR3: CASSMRQYNEQFF. CDR3 nucleotides: TGTGCCAGCAGCATGAGACAGTACAATGAGCAGTTCTTC.